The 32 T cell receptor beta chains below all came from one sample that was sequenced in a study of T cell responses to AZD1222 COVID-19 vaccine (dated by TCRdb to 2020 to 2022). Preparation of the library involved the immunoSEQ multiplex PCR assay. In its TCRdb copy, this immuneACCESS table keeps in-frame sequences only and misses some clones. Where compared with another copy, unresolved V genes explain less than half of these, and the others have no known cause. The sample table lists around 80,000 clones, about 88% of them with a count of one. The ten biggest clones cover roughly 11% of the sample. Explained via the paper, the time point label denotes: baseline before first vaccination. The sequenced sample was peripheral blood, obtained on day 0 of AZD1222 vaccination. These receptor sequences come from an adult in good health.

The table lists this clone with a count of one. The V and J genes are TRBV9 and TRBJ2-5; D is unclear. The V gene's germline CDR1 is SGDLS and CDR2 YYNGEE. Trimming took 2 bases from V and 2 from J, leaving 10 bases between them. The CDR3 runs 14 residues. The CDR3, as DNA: TGTGCCAGCAGCGTTGGAACCCTTCAAGAGACCCAGTACTTC. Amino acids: CASSVGTLQETQYF.

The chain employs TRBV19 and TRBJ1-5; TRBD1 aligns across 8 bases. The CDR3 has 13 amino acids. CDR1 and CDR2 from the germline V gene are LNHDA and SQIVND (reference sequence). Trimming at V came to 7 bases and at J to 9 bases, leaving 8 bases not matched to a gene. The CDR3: CASKTGEGWPQHF. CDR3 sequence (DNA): TGTGCCAGTAAGACAGGGGAGGGCTGGCCCCAGCATTTT.

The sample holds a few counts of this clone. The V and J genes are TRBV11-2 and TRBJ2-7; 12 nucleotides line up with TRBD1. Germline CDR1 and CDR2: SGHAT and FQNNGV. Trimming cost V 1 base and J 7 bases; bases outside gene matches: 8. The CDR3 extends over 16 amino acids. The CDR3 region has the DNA TGTGCCAGCAGCTTAGTTCAGGGACAGGGGGCGCGGGAGCAGTACTTC. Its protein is CASSLVQGQGAREQYF.

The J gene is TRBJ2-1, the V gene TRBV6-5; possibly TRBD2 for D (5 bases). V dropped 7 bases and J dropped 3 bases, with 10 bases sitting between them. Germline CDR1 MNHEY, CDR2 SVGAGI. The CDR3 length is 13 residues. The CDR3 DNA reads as TGTGCCAGCATCCGGACTGACTACAATGAGCAGTTCTTC. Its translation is CASIRTDYNEQFF.

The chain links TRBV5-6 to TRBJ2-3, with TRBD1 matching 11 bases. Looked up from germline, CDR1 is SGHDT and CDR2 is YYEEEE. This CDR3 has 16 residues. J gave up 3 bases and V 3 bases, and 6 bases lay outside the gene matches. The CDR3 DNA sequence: TGTGCCAGCAGCTCCGGGACAGGGGGGGATACAGATACGCAGTATTTT. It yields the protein CASSSGTGGDTDTQYF.

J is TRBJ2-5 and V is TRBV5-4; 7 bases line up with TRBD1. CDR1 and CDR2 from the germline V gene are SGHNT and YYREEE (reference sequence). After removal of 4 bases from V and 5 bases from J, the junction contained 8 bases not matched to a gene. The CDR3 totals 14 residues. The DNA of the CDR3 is TGTGCCAGCAGCCCGGGACAGTCGAGGGAGACCCAGTACTTC. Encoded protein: CASSPGQSRETQYF.

Here the CDR3 reads CASRELASGNGELFF. In nucleotides, the CDR3 is TGTGCCAGCAGGGAACTAGCGAGTGGTAACGGGGAGCTGTTTTTT. The rearrangement joins TRBV2 to TRBJ2-2; TRBD2 matches at 7 bases. CDR1 and CDR2 (germline): SNHLY, FYNNEI. The CDR3 extends over 15 amino acids. With V trimmed by 6 bases and J by 7 bases, 11 bases remained unmatched.

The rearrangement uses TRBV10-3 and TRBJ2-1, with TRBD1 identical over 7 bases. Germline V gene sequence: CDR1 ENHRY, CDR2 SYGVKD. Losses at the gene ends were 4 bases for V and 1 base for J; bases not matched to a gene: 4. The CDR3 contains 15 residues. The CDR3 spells CAISGSGQSYNEQFF. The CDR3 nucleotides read TGTGCCATCAGTGGTTCGGGACAGTCCTACAATGAGCAGTTCTTC.

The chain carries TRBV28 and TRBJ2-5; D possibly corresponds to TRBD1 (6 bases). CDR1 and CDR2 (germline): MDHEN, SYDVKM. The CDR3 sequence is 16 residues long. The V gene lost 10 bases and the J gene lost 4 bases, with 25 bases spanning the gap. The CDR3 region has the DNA TGTGCCACCAACCCAGCCGCCGCTACAGGGAGAGAGACCCAGTACTTC. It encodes CATNPAAATGRETQYF. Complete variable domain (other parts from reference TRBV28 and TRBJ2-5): DVKVTQSSRYLVKRTGEKVFLECVQDMDHENMFWYRQDPGLGLRLIYFSYDVKMKEKGDIPEGYSVSREKKERFSLILESASTNQTSMYLCATNPAAATGRETQYFGPGTRLLVL.

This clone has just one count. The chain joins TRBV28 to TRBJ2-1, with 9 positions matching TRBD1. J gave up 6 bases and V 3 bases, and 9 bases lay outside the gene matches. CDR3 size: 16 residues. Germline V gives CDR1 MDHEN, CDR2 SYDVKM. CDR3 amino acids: CASSFAGTGMGNEQFF. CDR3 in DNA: TGTGCCAGCAGTTTCGCCGGGACAGGGATGGGCAATGAGCAGTTCTTC.

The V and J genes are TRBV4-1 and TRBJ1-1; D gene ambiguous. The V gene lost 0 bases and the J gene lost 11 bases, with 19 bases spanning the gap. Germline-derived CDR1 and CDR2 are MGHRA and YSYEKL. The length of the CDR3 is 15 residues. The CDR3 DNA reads TGCGCCAGCAGCCAAGAATCCTTAATTCGGACTGTGGCTTTCTTT. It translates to CASSQESLIRTVAFF.

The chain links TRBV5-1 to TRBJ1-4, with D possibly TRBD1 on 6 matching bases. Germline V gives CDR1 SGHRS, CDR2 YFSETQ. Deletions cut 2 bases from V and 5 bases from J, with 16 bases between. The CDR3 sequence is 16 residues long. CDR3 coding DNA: TGCGCCAGCAGCTTATCGACGGGACACCAGAATGAAAAACTGTTTTTT. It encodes CASSLSTGHQNEKLFF. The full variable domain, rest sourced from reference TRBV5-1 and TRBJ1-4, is KAGVTQTPRYLIKTRGQQVTLSCSPISGHRSVSWYQQTPGQGLQFLFEYFSETQRNKGNFPGRFSGRQFSNSRSEMNVSTLELGDSALYLCASSLSTGHQNEKLFFGSGTQLSVL.

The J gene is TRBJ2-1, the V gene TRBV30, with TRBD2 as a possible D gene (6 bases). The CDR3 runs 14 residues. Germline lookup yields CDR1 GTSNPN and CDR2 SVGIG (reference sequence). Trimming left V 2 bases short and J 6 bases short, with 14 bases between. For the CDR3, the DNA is TGTGCCTGGAGTCCGCCCCCGGGACTCAATGAGCAGTTCTTC. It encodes CAWSPPPGLNEQFF.

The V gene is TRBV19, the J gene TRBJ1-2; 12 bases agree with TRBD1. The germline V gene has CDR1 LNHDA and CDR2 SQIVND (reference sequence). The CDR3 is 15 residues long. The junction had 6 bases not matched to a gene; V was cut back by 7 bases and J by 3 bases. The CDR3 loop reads CASNRDRGQDYGYTF. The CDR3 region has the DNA TGTGCCAGTAACAGGGACAGGGGGCAAGACTATGGCTACACCTTC.

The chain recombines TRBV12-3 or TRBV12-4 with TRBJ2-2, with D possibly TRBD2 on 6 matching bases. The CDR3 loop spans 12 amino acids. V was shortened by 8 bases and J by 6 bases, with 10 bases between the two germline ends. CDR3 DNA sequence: TGTGCCAGCGCCCGGGAGTCCGGGGAGCTGTTTTTT. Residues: CASARESGELFF.

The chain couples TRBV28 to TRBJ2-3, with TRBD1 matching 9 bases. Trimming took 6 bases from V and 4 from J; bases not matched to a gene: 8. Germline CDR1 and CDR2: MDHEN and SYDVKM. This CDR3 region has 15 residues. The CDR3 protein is CASSLMTGGSDTQYF. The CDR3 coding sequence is TGTGCCAGCAGCCTAATGACAGGGGGTTCAGATACGCAGTATTTT.

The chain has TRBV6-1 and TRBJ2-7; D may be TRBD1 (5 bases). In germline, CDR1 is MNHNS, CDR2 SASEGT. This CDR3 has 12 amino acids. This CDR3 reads CASGDSSYEQYV. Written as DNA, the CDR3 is TGTGCCAGCGGTGACAGCTCCTACGAGCAGTACGTC.

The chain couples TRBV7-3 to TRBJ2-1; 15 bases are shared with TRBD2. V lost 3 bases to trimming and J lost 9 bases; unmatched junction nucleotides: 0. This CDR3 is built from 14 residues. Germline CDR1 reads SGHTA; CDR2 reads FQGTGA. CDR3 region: CASSLGLAGGEQFF. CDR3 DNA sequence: TGTGCCAGCAGCTTGGGACTAGCGGGAGGTGAGCAGTTCTTC.

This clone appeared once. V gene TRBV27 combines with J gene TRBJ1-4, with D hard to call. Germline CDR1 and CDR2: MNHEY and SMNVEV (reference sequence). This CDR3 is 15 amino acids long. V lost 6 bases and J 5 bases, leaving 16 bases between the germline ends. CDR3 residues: CASRPTGRLNEKLFF. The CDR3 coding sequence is TGTGCCAGCAGACCCACCGGGAGATTAAATGAAAAACTGTTTTTT.

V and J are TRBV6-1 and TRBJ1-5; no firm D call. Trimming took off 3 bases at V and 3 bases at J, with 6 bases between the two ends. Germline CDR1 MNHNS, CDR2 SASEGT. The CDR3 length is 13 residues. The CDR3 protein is CASSDSVNQPQHF. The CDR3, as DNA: TGTGCCAGCAGTGACAGCGTCAATCAGCCCCAGCATTTT.

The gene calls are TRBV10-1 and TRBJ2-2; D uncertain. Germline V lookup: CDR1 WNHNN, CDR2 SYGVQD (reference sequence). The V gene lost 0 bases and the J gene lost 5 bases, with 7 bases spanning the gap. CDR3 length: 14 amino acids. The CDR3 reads CASSESYETGELFF. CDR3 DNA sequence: TGCGCCAGCAGTGAGTCATACGAGACCGGGGAGCTGTTTTTT.

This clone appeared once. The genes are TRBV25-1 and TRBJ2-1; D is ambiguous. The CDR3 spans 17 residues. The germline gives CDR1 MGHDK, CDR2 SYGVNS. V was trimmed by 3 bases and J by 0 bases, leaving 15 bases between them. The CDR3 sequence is CASSDPPGSGSYNEQFF. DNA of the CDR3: TGTGCCAGCAGTGACCCCCCCGGGTCAGGCTCCTACAATGAGCAGTTCTTC.

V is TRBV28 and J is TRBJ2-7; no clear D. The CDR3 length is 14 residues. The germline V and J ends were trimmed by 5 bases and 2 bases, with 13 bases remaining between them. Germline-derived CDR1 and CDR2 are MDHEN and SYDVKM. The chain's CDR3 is CASSAKAGTYEQYV. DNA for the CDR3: TGTGCCAGCAGTGCCAAGGCAGGAACCTACGAGCAGTACGTC.

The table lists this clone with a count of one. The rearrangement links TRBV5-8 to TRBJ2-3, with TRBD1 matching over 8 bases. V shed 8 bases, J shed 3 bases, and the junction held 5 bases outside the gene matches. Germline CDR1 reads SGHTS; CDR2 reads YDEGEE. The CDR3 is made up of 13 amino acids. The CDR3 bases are TGTGCCAGTCAGGGGGCTGGGACAGATACGCAGTATTTT. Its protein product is CASQGAGTDTQYF.

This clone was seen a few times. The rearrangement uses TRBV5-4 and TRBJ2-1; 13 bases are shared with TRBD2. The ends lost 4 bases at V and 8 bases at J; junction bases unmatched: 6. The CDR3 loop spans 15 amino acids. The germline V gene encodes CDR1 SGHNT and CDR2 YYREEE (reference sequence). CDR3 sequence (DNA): TGTGCCAGCAGCCAGGGACTAGCGGGGTTCGATGAGCAGTTCTTC. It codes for CASSQGLAGFDEQFF.

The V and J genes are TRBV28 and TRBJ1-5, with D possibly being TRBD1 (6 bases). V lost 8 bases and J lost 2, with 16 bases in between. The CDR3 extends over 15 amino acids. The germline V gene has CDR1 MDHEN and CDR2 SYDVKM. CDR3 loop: CASHRGAGGNQPQHF. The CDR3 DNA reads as TGTGCCAGCCACCGGGGGGCGGGCGGCAATCAGCCCCAGCATTTT.

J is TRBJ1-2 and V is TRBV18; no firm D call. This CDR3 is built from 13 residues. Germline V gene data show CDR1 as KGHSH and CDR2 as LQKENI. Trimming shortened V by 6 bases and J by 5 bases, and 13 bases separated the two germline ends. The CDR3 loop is CASSPGFQYGYTF. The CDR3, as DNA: TGTGCCAGCTCCCCGGGTTTCCAATATGGCTACACCTTC.

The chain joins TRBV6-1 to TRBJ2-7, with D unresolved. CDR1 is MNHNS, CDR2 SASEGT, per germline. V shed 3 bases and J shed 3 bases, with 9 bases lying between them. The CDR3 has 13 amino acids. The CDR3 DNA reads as TGTGCCAGCAGTGAGGGCTGGAACTACGAGCAGTACTTC. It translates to CASSEGWNYEQYF.

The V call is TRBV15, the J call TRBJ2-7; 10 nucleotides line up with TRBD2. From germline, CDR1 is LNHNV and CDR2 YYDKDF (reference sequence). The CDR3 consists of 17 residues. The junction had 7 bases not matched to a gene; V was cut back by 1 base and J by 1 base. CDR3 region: CATSRGSGGYLSYEQYV. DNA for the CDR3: TGTGCCACCAGCAGAGGTAGCGGGGGGTATCTATCCTACGAGCAGTACGTC.

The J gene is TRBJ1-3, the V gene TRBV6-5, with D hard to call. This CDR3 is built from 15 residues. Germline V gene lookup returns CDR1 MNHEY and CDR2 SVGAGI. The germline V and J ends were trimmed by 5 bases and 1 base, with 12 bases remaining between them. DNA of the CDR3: TGTGCCAGCAGTACGCCCGCTAAATCTGGAAACACCATATATTTT. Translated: CASSTPAKSGNTIYF.

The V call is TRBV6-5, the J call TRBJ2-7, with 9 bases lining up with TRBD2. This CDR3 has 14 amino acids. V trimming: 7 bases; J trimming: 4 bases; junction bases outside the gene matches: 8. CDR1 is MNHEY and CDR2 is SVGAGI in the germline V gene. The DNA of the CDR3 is TGTGCCAGCAAATCGGAAGCGGGGGGTTACGAGCAGTACGTC. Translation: CASKSEAGGYEQYV.

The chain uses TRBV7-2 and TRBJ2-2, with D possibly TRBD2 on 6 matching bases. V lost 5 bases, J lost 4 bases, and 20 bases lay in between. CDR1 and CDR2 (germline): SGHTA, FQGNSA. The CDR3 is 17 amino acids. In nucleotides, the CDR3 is TGTGCCAGCAGCCCACCCGGGCGAGGCGGGGTCACCGGGGAGCTGTTTTTT. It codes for CASSPPGRGGVTGELFF.